The rows below give T cell receptor beta chains drawn from one sample of a study of beta chain features in type 1 diabetes. TCRdb keeps only in-frame clones here, not all; method: immunoSEQ multiplex PCR. This table has 100,000 to 150,000 clones, 15% to 20% appearing once. Sequenced: central memory CD4+ T cells from blood. Every receptor here comes from a man younger than 35 with type 1 diabetes. The CDR3 runs from the conserved cysteine through the conserved F or W. D genes are given only for firm matches. Part of the rows lack a size; the others show once, few, many or a class for expanded clones.

-	many	TRBV10-3	TRBJ2-2	TGTGCCATCAGGGGAATCAGGGGTCGGATCGGGGAGCTGTTTTTT	CAIRGIRGRIGELFF
-	-	TRBV4-2	TRBJ1-2	TGTGCCAGCACAGCAGGGGAGGGGAACTATGGCTACACCTTC	CASTAGEGNYGYTF
-	-	TRBV5-4	TRBJ2-2	TGTGCCAGCAGCTCTCGAGACAGAGCCACCGGGGAGCTGTTTTTT	CASSSRDRATGELFF
TRBD2	few	TRBV29-1	TRBJ2-1	TGCAGCACAATTCCGGCCGGGAGGCGGGATGAGCAGTTCTTC	CSTIPAGRRDEQFF
-	-	TRBV2	TRBJ1-1	TGTGCCAGCATACCTGAAGCTTTCTTT	CASIPEAFF
-	-	TRBV9	TRBJ1-1	TGTGCCAGCAGCGCAAACCAGGGGAACACTGAAGCTTTCTTT	CASSANQGNTEAFF
TRBD2	-	TRBV5-1	TRBJ2-5	TGCGCCAGCAGCCGTGGGACTAGCGCATTACAAGAGACCCAGTACTTC	CASSRGTSALQETQYF
-	-	TRBV30	TRBJ2-3	TGTGCCTGGAGTGGCAAGGGGGTCGGCACAGATACGCAGTATTTT	CAWSGKGVGTDTQYF
TRBD1	few	TRBV30	TRBJ1-1	TGTGCCTGGAGTCATTACCAGGGGGGCACTGAAGCTTTCTTT	CAWSHYQGGTEAFF
-	many	TRBV14	TRBJ2-3	TGTGCCAGCAGCCAGGGTGCCACAGATACGCAGTATTTT	CASSQGATDTQYF
-	many	TRBV19	TRBJ2-3	TGTGCCAGTAGTAACACAGATACGCAGTATTTT	CASSNTDTQYF
-	-	TRBV6-1	TRBJ2-4	TGTGCCAGCAGTTTAAGGGATGACATTCAGTACTTC	CASSLRDDIQYF
TRBD2	-	TRBV5-1	TRBJ2-5	TGCGCCAGCAGCTTGGGCGCGACTAGCGGGAGGCAAAGGGACTTC	CASSLGATSGRQRDF
-	few	TRBV29-1	TRBJ2-3	TGCAGCGTTGCGGGACCTAACACTGGGGCAGATACGCAGTATTTT	CSVAGPNTGADTQYF
-	few	TRBV19	TRBJ1-1	TGTGCCAGTAGTATTAACTCCAGGCCCACTGAAGCTTTCTTT	CASSINSRPTEAFF
-	-	TRBV29-1	TRBJ1-1	TGCAGCGGTAACAGCGCCTGGGAAGCTTTCTTT	CSGNSAWEAFF
-	few	TRBV6-5	TRBJ1-1	TGTGCCAGCATAAATACAGCAAACACTGAAGCTTTCTTT	CASINTANTEAFF
-	-	TRBV30	TRBJ2-1	TGTGCCTGTGACTGGGGTATGGTAAATGAGCAGTTCTTC	CACDWGMVNEQFF
-	few	TRBV25-1	TRBJ1-4	TGTGCCAGCAGTGATCCCAGGGGAACTAATGAAAAACTGTTTTTT	CASSDPRGTNEKLFF
-	few	TRBV7-2	TRBJ2-5	TGTGCCAGCAGCTCCTCCTATTTAGAGACCCAGTACTTC	CASSSSYLETQYF
-	many	TRBV15	TRBJ2-3	TGTGCCACCAGCGAGGGGGGTGTCACAGATACGCAGTATTTT	CATSEGGVTDTQYF
-	few	TRBV4-3	TRBJ2-2	TGCGCCAGCAGCCAAGTTCCGGGGAACACCGGGGAGCTGTTTTTT	CASSQVPGNTGELFF
-	few	TRBV5-4	TRBJ1-5	TGTGCCAGCAGTTCCGGGACGGAGAATCAGCCCCAGCATTTT	CASSSGTENQPQHF
TRBD2	few	TRBV18	TRBJ2-7	TGTGCCAGCTCACGGGGACTAGCGGGAATGGAGCAGTACTTC	CASSRGLAGMEQYF
-	few	TRBV6-6	TRBJ2-1	TGTGCCAGCAGTTACGGGCTAGGGGGCTACAATGAGCAGTTCTTC	CASSYGLGGYNEQFF
-	many	TRBV28	TRBJ1-1	TGTGCCAGCAGTGACCTGGAGCGGACAGTTTCGGAAGCTTTCTTT	CASSDLERTVSEAFF
-	few	TRBV4-3	TRBJ2-1	TGCGCCAGCAGCCCAACACTGGATTCCTACAATGAGCAGTTCTTC	CASSPTLDSYNEQFF
TRBD1	many	TRBV5-1	TRBJ2-7	TGCGCCAGCAGCTTAGGGACAGGGGAGACTTACGAGCAGTACTTC	CASSLGTGETYEQYF
-	few	TRBV10-2	TRBJ1-3	TGCGCCGGCGGGGCCTCCTCTGGAAACACCATATATTTT	CAGGASSGNTIYF
TRBD2	-	TRBV29-1	TRBJ2-4	TGCAGCGTTATCGGGGGGGGGCAAGCCAAAAACATTCAGTACTTC	CSVIGGGQAKNIQYF
-	-	TRBV7-2	TRBJ2-7	TGTGCCAGCAGCTTACCATCACAGGGTAACGAGCAGTACTTC	CASSLPSQGNEQYF
TRBD1	few	TRBV5-6	TRBJ2-7	TGTGCCAGCAGCTACCTCGGGACAGCCTACGAGCAGTACTTC	CASSYLGTAYEQYF
-	few	TRBV28	TRBJ2-2	TGTGCCAGTTCGACGACAGGGCGGGGCACCGGGGAGCTGTTTTTT	CASSTTGRGTGELFF
TRBD2	many	TRBV4-1	TRBJ2-7	TGCGCCAGCAGCCAAGGTAGCGGGAGTGGGTACGAGCAGTACTTC	CASSQGSGSGYEQYF
-	-	TRBV4-3	TRBJ1-2	TGCGCCAGCAGCCAAGATCTGGGGGCTGGCTACACCTTC	CASSQDLGAGYTF
TRBD2	-	TRBV7-2	TRBJ2-7	TGTGCCAGCAGCTTTGTTGCTAGCGGGGACGAGCAGTACTTC	CASSFVASGDEQYF
TRBD2	many	TRBV7-2	TRBJ2-1	TGTGCCAGCAGGAGACTAGCGGGGGGCGAGCAGTTCTTC	CASRRLAGGEQFF